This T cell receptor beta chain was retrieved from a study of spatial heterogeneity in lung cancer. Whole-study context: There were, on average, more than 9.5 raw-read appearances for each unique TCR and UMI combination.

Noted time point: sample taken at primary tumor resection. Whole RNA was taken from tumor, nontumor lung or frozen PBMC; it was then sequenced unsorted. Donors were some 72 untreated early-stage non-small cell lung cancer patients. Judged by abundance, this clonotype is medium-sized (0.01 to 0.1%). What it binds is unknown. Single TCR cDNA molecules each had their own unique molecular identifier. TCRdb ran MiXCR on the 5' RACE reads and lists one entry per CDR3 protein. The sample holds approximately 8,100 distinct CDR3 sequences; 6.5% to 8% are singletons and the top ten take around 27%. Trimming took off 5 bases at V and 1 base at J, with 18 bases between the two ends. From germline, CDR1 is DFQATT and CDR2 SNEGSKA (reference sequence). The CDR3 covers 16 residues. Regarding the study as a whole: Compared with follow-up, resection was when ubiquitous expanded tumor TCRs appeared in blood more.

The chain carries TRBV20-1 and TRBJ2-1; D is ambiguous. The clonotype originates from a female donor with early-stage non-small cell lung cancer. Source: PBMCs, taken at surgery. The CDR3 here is CSAWALGQESYNEQFF. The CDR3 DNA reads TGCAGTGCTTGGGCCTTAGGGCAGGAGTCCTACAATGAGCAGTTCTTC.